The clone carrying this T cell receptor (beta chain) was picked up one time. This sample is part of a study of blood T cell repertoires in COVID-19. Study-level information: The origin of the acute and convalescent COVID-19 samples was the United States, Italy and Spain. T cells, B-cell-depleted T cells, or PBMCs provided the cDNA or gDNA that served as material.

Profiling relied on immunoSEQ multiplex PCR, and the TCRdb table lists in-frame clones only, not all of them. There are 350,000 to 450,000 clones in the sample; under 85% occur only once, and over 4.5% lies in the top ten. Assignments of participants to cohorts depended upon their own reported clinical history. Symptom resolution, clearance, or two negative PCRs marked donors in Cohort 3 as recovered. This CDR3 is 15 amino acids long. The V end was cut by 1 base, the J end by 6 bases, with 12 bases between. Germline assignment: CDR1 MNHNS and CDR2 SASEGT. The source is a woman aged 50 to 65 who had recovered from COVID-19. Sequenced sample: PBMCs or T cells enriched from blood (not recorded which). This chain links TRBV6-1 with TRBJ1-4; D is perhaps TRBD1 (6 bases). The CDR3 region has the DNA TGTGCCAGCAGTGAAGGCGACAGGTGGGATGAAAAACTGTTTTTT. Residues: CASSEGDRWDEKLFF.